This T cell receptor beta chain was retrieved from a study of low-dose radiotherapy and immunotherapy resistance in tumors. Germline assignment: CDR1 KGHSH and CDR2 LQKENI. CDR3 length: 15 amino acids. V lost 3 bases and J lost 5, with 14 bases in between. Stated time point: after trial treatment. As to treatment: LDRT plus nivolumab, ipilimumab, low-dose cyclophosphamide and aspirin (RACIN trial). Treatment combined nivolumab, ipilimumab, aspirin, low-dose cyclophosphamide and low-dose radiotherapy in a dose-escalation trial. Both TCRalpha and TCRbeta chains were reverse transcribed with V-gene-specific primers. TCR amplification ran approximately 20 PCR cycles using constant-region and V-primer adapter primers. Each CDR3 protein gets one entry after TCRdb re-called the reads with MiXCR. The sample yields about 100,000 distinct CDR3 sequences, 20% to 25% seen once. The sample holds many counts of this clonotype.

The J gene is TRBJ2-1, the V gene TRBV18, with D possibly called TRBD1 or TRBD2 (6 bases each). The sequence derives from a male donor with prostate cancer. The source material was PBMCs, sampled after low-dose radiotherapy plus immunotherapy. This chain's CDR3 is CASSPITGGDNEQFF. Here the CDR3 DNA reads TGTGCCAGCTCACCCATTACCGGGGGCGACAATGAGCAGTTCTTC.